This paragraph covers one T cell receptor beta chain sequence. How the authors handled the data: Reference gene primer amplification gave estimated nucleated cell counts. Libraries were prepared by immunoSEQ multiplex PCR; TCRdb keeps only in-frame clonotypes and omits some of them. The V and J calls and the clone size are those of that table, but D and trimming were determined from the DNA. The sample carries roughly 250,000 clones, around 82% recorded once. Trimming stripped 4 bases from V and 8 bases from J, with 14 bases between. CDR1 and CDR2 (germline): LGHNA, YSLEER. The CDR3 spans 14 residues. This record belongs to a study of blood T cell repertoires in COVID-19. As for the study in general: T cells, B-cell-depleted T cells, or PBMCs supplied cDNA or gDNA.

The sequenced sample consisted of peripheral blood. The receptor was isolated from a woman between 65 and 79 years old with acute or convalescent COVID-19. The V gene is TRBV4-3, the J gene TRBJ1-4, with D tentatively TRBD1 (6 bases). CDR3 protein: CASSLGHRDEKLFF. In nucleotides, the CDR3 is TGCGCCAGCAGCCTGGGACATCGGGACGAAAAACTGTTTTTT.